This T cell receptor beta chain was captured by sequencing in a study of blood T cell repertoires in COVID-19. V was clipped by 5 bases and J by 3 bases; unmatched bases: 11. This CDR3 has 16 residues. Germline V lookup: CDR1 SGHTA, CDR2 FQGNSA. Repertoires were generated with immunoSEQ multiplex PCR, while TCRdb's copy carries only in-frame clones and drops some. The sample yields roughly 500,000 clones, more than 75% seen once. Sequencing was done on a sample of PBMCs or T cells enriched from blood (not recorded which). The TCR was taken from a woman between 40 and 55 years old who had recovered from COVID-19. This chain connects TRBV7-2 to TRBJ1-1; 8 nucleotides line up with TRBD1. In nucleotides, the CDR3 is TGTGCCAGCAGCCCCCCTAGGACAGGGCTCTACACTGAAGCTTTCTTT. It yields the protein CASSPPRTGLYTEAFF.